The 21 T cell receptor delta chains listed next were all sequenced from one sample in a study of Vδ1+ human thymocytes. Notes on the study in general: Thymic TRG and TRD repertoires appeared highly polyclonal.

These receptors' targets are unknown. Extracted RNA was reverse transcribed into cDNA. Multiplex PCR used pooled V-gene forward primers and a constant-region reverse primer to amplify CDR3s. TCRdb re-processed the multiplex PCR reads via CATT. Seen here are 23,000 or so delta-chain clones, 25% to 30% observed once, and the top ten hold roughly 1.5%. Sequencing used Vdelta1+ gamma-delta thymocytes from the thymus. Subset in this sample: FACS-sorted CD3+ TCRalphabeta- TCRVdelta1+ TCRVdelta2- thymocytes. Every receptor here comes from a boy under two years old who had congenital heart surgery.

For this clone: A far larger clone is off by one base, so a read error is likely. The V and J genes are TRDV2 and TRDJ2, with 11 bases fitting TRDD3. V lost 6 bases, J lost 5 bases, and 4 bases stayed unmatched. Per the germline V gene, CDR1 is GEAIGNYY and CDR2 is EKD. The CDR3 sequence is 14 residues long. The CDR3 loop reads CACYWGIITAQLFF. For the CDR3, the DNA is TGTGCCTGTTACTGGGGGATAATTACAGCACAACTCTTCTTT.

Note on this clone: Possible read error: a much larger clone is one base away. V and J are TRDV2 and TRDJ1; TRDD2 matches at 8 bases. The CDR3 is 19 amino acids. V gave up 5 bases and J gave up 7 bases; unmatched junction bases: 26. The germline V gene has CDR1 GEAIGNYY and CDR2 EKD. The DNA for the CDR3 is TGTGCCTGTGCCTCCGCGTACTTCCTACAAGTCGGGCTGGGGTCTAAACTCATCTTT. Its protein product is CACASAYFLQVGLGSKLIF.

This clone was seen more than once but under ten times. V and J are TRDV1 and TRDJ1; tentatively, D is TRDD3 (5 bases). Per germline, CDR1 TSWWSYY and CDR2 QGS. The V end lost 5 bases, the J end lost 0 bases, and 13 bases lay between the germline ends. This CDR3 is 15 amino acids long. CDR3 nucleotide sequence: TGTGCTCTTGGGAACGTAGGGGGGTACACCGATAAACTCATCTTT. This sequence encodes CALGNVGGYTDKLIF.

J is TRDJ1 and V is TRDV1; tentatively, D is TRDD2 or TRDD3 (5 bases each). The CDR3 loop spans 17 amino acids. Germline V CDR1 and CDR2: TSWWSYY, QGS. Between the trimmed V and J ends, which lost 4 bases and 7 bases, there was a span of 25 bases. The CDR3 protein is CALGAYNPSTGRSKLIF. CDR3 in DNA: TGTGCTCTTGGGGCCTACAATCCTTCTACGGGGAGGTCTAAACTCATCTTT.

The table lists this clone with a few counts. This sequence joins TRDV1 and TRDJ1; D might be TRDD3 (6 bases). V lost 4 bases to trimming and J lost 0 bases, with 30 bases between them. This CDR3 is built from 21 residues. Germline lookup yields CDR1 TSWWSYY and CDR2 QGS. CDR3 in DNA: TGTGCTCTTGGGGGGGCCTGCCGGGCGACTGGGCGCGCCCCGTACACCGATAAACTCATCTTT. It yields the protein CALGGACRATGRAPYTDKLIF.

With respect to this clone: Other DNA sequences from this sample encode an identical CDR3 as well. The chain joins TRDV1 to TRDJ1, with TRDD3 identical over 12 bases. Germline lookup yields CDR1 TSWWSYY and CDR2 QGS. Unmatched junction bases numbered 33, after V lost 2 bases and J lost 2 bases. The CDR3 has 26 amino acids. This CDR3 reads CALGETLPYEGGPRRTGGYCTDKLIF. Here the CDR3 DNA reads TGTGCTCTTGGGGAAACACTTCCTTACGAGGGGGGTCCGAGGCGTACTGGGGGATACTGTACCGATAAACTCATCTTT.

This clone was counted only a few times. The chain employs TRDV1 and TRDJ1; TRDD3 matches 9 bases. Germline CDR1 is TSWWSYY and CDR2 is QGS. After removal of 5 bases from V and 8 bases from J, the junction contained 18 bases not matched to a gene. The CDR3 totals 17 residues. The CDR3 loop reads CALGITPRNGDTGKLIF. In DNA form, the CDR3 reads TGTGCTCTTGGGATCACCCCCAGGAACGGGGATACGGGCAAACTCATCTTT.

By share, this clone ranks as medium-sized (0.01 to 0.1%). The sample has other DNA sequences that encode this CDR3 too. The V gene is TRDV1, the J gene TRDJ1; 13 nucleotides match TRDD3. The germline V gene encodes CDR1 TSWWSYY and CDR2 QGS. The CDR3 spans 22 residues. V shed 5 bases, J shed 0 bases, and the junction held 21 bases outside the gene matches. CDR3 DNA sequence: TGTGCTCTTGGGCCCTATCCCAGACTCGTGTACTGGGGGATACGTAACACCGATAAACTCATCTTT. This sequence encodes CALGPYPRLVYWGIRNTDKLIF.

There are many counts of this clone. V gene TRDV1 combines with J gene TRDJ1; 8 bases are a match to TRDD3. Per germline, CDR1 TSWWSYY and CDR2 QGS. The CDR3 is 20 amino acids. Trimming cost V 3 bases and J 0 bases; bases outside gene matches: 18. CDR3 residues: CALGDDALGLGDGYTDKLIF. CDR3 DNA sequence: TGTGCTCTTGGGGACGACGCCTTAGGGCTGGGGGACGGATACACCGATAAACTCATCTTT.

A note on this clone: It is likely a read error: a sequence one base away is far more abundant. In the same sample, other DNA sequences code for this CDR3. The chain is built from TRDV2 and TRDJ2, with 12 bases identical to TRDD3. Per the germline V gene, CDR1 is GEAIGNYY and CDR2 is EKD. This CDR3 region has 17 residues. CDR3 protein: CACDTVALGDTTAQLFF. CDR3 in DNA: TGTGCCTGTGACACCGTCGCGCTGGGGGATACGACAGCGCAACTCTTCTTT.

In the case of this clone: This may be a read error, as it is one base from a much larger clone. The rearrangement uses TRDV2 and TRDJ1, with 13 bases matching TRDD3. Germline lookup yields CDR1 GEAIGNYY and CDR2 EKD. This CDR3 comprises 19 residues. Unmatched junction bases numbered 11, after V lost 0 bases and J lost 2 bases. CDR3 protein: CACDTAILGDTNGTDKLIF. DNA of the CDR3: TGTGCCTGTGACACCGCTATACTGGGGGATACGAATGGTACCGATAAACTCATCTTT.

As concerns this clone: This may be a read error: a much more frequent sequence differs by one nucleotide. The J gene is TRDJ1, the V gene TRDV1; the D gene is possibly TRDD3 (7 bases). The V and J ends lost 0 bases and 0 bases respectively, with 26 bases between them. Germline V lookup: CDR1 TSWWSYY, CDR2 QGS. This CDR3 is 21 amino acids long. The CDR3 DNA sequence: TGTGCTCTTGGGGAACTAGGGGTCCTACTGGGGATATGGCCGTACACCGATAAACTCATCTTT. It specifies CALGELGVLLGIWPYTDKLIF.

The chain links TRDV1 to TRDJ1; the match to TRDD3 covers 12 bases. With V trimmed by 3 bases and J by 1 base, 15 bases remained unmatched. Germline lookup yields CDR1 TSWWSYY and CDR2 QGS. The CDR3 extends over 20 amino acids. In nucleotides, the CDR3 is TGTGCTCTTGGGGACCCGTTCCCTACCTTACTGGGGGATACCACCGATAAACTCATCTTT. Its translation is CALGDPFPTLLGDTTDKLIF.

On this clone: The sample carries other DNA sequences with the same CDR3. The V gene is TRDV1, the J gene TRDJ1; 10 bases agree with TRDD3. The germline V gene has CDR1 TSWWSYY and CDR2 QGS. V shed 6 bases and J 2 bases; nucleotides not matched to a gene: 24. This CDR3 contains 21 residues. This CDR3 reads CALGERSFHFGGYRLTDKLIF. In DNA, the CDR3 is TGTGCTCTTGGAGAAAGGTCCTTTCACTTTGGGGGATACCGTCTAACCGATAAACTCATCTTT.

There are a few counts of this clone. This chain uses TRDV1 with TRDJ1, with 8 bases aligning to TRDD3. Losses at the gene ends were 2 bases for V and 2 bases for J; bases not matched to a gene: 19. Germline assignment: CDR1 TSWWSYY and CDR2 QGS. There are 20 residues in the CDR3. CDR3 DNA: TGTGCTCTTGGGGAATTGGAGGGCTCCTACAGGTACTGGGGGACCGATAAACTCATCTTT. Its translation is CALGELEGSYRYWGTDKLIF.

This clone is labeled as medium-sized. The chain joins TRDV1 to TRDJ1; unclear D gene. V was trimmed by 2 bases and J by 4 bases, leaving 17 bases between them. Germline assignment: CDR1 TSWWSYY and CDR2 QGS. The CDR3 spans 16 residues. The DNA of the CDR3 is TGTGCTCTTGGGGAAAGGCTCCCCCACGAAGACGATAAACTCATCTTT. This translates into CALGERLPHEDDKLIF.

This clone has a handful of counts. This chain uses TRDV1 with TRDJ1; 8 nucleotides match TRDD3. V shed 7 bases, J shed 0 bases, and the junction held 25 bases outside the gene matches. This CDR3 is built from 21 residues. The germline CDR1 and CDR2 sequences are TSWWSYY and QGS. Here the CDR3 reads CALDHPILGVPSASYTDKLIF. In nucleotides, the CDR3 is TGTGCTCTTGACCACCCTATACTGGGGGTTCCCTCGGCATCGTACACCGATAAACTCATCTTT.

Remarks on this clone: Other DNA sequences of this sample code for an identical CDR3. This chain uses TRDV1 with TRDJ1; D is undetermined. Germline values: CDR1 TSWWSYY, CDR2 QGS. The V end was cut by 0 bases, the J end by 7 bases, with 9 bases between. The CDR3 sequence is 13 residues long. CDR3 nucleotides: TGTGCTCTTGGGGAACTAGCTCCGCTTAAACTCATCTTT. It specifies CALGELAPLKLIF.

This clone has just a few counts. The chain has TRDV1 and TRDJ1; D perhaps matches TRDD2 (6 bases). In germline, CDR1 is TSWWSYY, CDR2 QGS. This CDR3 comprises 17 residues. With 5 bases removed from V and 5 bases from J, the gap between germline ends came to 24 bases. The CDR3 DNA reads TGTGCTCTTGGGCCCACCTTCCCTAGGGGGCTGGAGGATAAACTCATCTTT. Translation gives CALGPTFPRGLEDKLIF.

Regarding this clone: This could be a read error, since a much larger clone is one nucleotide away. The sample contains more than one DNA sequence encoding this CDR3. The chain carries TRDV1 and TRDJ1; perhaps TRDD3 as D (5 bases). CDR1 TSWWSYY and CDR2 QGS come from the germline V gene. V was trimmed by 6 bases and J by 0 bases, leaving 26 bases between them. This CDR3 contains 19 residues. The CDR3 spells CALGARGEGDVLNTDKLIF. CDR3 DNA: TGTGCTCTTGGAGCCCGCGGGGAAGGCGATGTTCTCAACACCGATAAACTCATCTTT.

The genes are TRDV1 and TRDJ1; 11 nucleotides line up with TRDD3. This CDR3 contains 21 residues. J lost 4 bases, V lost 1 base, and 20 bases had no gene match. Germline CDR1 TSWWSYY, CDR2 QGS. CDR3 coding DNA: TGTGCTCTTGGGGAACAAATGGGGGATACGCGCAGGGACCAAAACCTCGATAAACTCATCTTT. Translating gives CALGEQMGDTRRDQNLDKLIF.